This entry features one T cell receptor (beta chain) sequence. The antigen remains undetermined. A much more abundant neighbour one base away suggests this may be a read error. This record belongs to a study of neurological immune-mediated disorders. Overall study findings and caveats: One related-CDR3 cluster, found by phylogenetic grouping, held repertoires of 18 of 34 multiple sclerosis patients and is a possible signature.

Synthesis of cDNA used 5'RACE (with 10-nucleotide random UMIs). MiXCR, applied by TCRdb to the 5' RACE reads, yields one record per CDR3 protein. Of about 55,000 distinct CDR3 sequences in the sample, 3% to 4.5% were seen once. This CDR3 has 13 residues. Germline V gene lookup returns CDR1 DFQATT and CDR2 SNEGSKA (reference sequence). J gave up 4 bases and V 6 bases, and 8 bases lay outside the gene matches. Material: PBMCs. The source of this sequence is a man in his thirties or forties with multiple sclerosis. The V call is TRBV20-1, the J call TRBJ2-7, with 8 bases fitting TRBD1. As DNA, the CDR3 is TGCAGTGCCCTTTCGGACAGGGAATACGAGCAGTACTTC. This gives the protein CSALSDREYEQYF.